The next 25 T cell receptor beta chains were all read from a single sample in a study of technical replicates of blood from several donors. TCRdb's table, derived via immunoSEQ multiplex PCR, lists solely in-frame clones and lacks some. The sample contains 58,000 or so clones, around 87% of which appear only once. The sequenced material came from PBMCs. The receptors originated from a human donor in good health. Some clones in this sample may be carry-over from other donors' samples.

The chain links TRBV5-6 to TRBJ1-6, with D unresolved. V lost 0 bases and J lost 1, with 8 bases in between. Germline CDR1 is SGHDT and CDR2 is YYEEEE. This CDR3 spans 16 amino acids. CDR3 DNA sequence: TGTGCCAGCAGCTTGGCCAGTCTTTCCTATAATTCACCCCTCCACTTT. Translated, it gives CASSLASLSYNSPLHF.

This clone was detected once. V usage is TRBV9 and J usage is TRBJ1-1, with D possibly matching TRBD1 (6 bases). Looked up from germline, CDR1 is SGDLS and CDR2 is YYNGEE. The V and J ends lost 1 base and 0 bases respectively, with 7 bases between them. This CDR3 region has 14 residues. The CDR3 DNA sequence: TGTGCCAGCAGCGTAAGGGGGATGAACACTGAAGCTTTCTTT. Its translation is CASSVRGMNTEAFF.

The chain has TRBV6-6 and TRBJ1-5, with D possibly matching TRBD1 (5 bases). Germline assignment: CDR1 MNHNY and CDR2 SVGAGI (reference sequence). The length of the CDR3 is 16 residues. V was clipped by 7 bases and J by 2 bases, with 18 bases between them. The CDR3 loop reads CASNSNDGGGNQPQHF. CDR3 in DNA: TGTGCCAGCAATTCCAACGACGGGGGTGGCAATCAGCCCCAGCATTTT.

The chain has TRBV5-6 and TRBJ1-5; 8 bases align to TRBD1. Germline V gene data show CDR1 as SGHDT and CDR2 as YYEEEE. This CDR3 has 17 amino acids. The ends lost 3 bases at V and 4 bases at J; junction bases unmatched: 12. CDR3 amino acids: CASSSYGQGTRNQPQHF. The CDR3 nucleotides are TGTGCCAGCAGCTCTTATGGACAGGGTACGCGGAATCAGCCCCAGCATTTT.

V is TRBV6-1 and J is TRBJ2-7; perhaps TRBD1 as D (6 bases). Per germline, CDR1 MNHNS and CDR2 SASEGT. This CDR3 comprises 16 residues. Trimming removed 1 base from V and 3 bases from J, with 16 bases in between. The CDR3 DNA reads TGTGCCAGCAGTGAAGAGGGTGCGACAGGTGGCTACGAGCAGTACTTC. Amino acids: CASSEEGATGGYEQYF.

This chain links TRBV5-4 with TRBJ1-2; 7 bases map to TRBD1. The CDR3 consists of 15 residues. V was pared by 0 bases and J by 3 bases, with 5 bases of the junction left unmatched. Per the germline V gene, CDR1 is SGHNT and CDR2 is YYREEE (reference sequence). CDR3 nucleotides: TGTGCCAGCAGCTTGGCCAGTGGACAGGACTATGGCTACACCTTC. It is translated as CASSLASGQDYGYTF.

This sequence joins TRBV11-2 and TRBJ2-7; 12 positions match TRBD2. Trimming at V came to 3 bases and at J to 2 bases, leaving 2 bases not matched to a gene. This CDR3 region has 15 residues. Per germline, CDR1 SGHAT and CDR2 FQNNGV. CDR3: CASSLGLAGPYEQYF. The CDR3 DNA sequence: TGTGCCAGCAGCTTGGGACTAGCGGGCCCCTACGAGCAGTACTTC.

The CDR3 DNA reads TGTGCCAGTAGCCCCTTGGCGGTAGCGGGAGACTCAGATACGCAGTATTTT. Protein product: CASSPLAVAGDSDTQYF. The chain recombines TRBV19 with TRBJ2-3; TRBD2 agrees at 9 bases. This CDR3 spans 17 amino acids. CDR1 LNHDA and CDR2 SQIVND come from the germline V gene (reference sequence). Trimming took 6 bases from V and 4 from J; bases not matched to a gene: 14.

The V call is TRBV14, the J call TRBJ1-2; weak D call: TRBD1 (5 bases). CDR3 length equals 17 residues. In germline, CDR1 is SGHDN, CDR2 FVKESK. Trimming shortened V by 0 bases and J by 7 bases, and 21 bases separated the two germline ends. CDR3 protein: CASSQEGDWGDWSGYTF. The CDR3 region has the DNA TGTGCCAGCAGCCAAGAAGGGGACTGGGGGGATTGGAGTGGCTACACCTTC.

The chain recombines TRBV6-4 with TRBJ2-2; unclear D gene. V lost 5 bases and J 6 bases, leaving 7 bases between the germline ends. Germline CDR1 reads MRHNA; CDR2 reads SNTAGT. This CDR3 spans 12 amino acids. The CDR3 DNA reads TGTGCCAGCAGTAGCATTCCCGGGGAGCTGTTTTTT. Residues: CASSSIPGELFF.

This clone was counted between two and nine times. This chain links TRBV6-5 with TRBJ1-4; D perhaps matches TRBD1 (5 bases). This CDR3 is built from 16 residues. Per the germline V gene, CDR1 is MNHEY and CDR2 is SVGAGI. Trimming cost V 3 bases and J 4 bases, with 15 bases left between them. Written as DNA, the CDR3 is TGTGCCAGCAGTTATAGGCGGGGCCAGAGTAATGAAAAACTGTTTTTT. Its translation: CASSYRRGQSNEKLFF.

V usage is TRBV6-4 and J usage is TRBJ1-1, with D perhaps TRBD1 (5 bases). Germline V gene sequence: CDR1 MRHNA, CDR2 SNTAGT. The ends were cut back, 6 bases at V and 6 bases at J, with 14 bases in the middle. The CDR3 spans 13 residues. CDR3 DNA sequence: TGTGCCAGCAGGGGTGGGGGGGTTGCTGAAGCTTTCTTT. Its protein is CASRGGGVAEAFF.

The V and J genes are TRBV5-6 and TRBJ1-3; D is ambiguous. With 4 bases removed from V and 0 bases from J, the gap between germline ends came to 11 bases. Germline loops: CDR1 SGHDT, CDR2 YYEEEE. This CDR3 is 15 amino acids long. CDR3 sequence reads: CASSPSDFSGNTIYF. The DNA for the CDR3 is TGTGCCAGCAGCCCCAGTGACTTCTCTGGAAACACCATATATTTT. The whole variable domain, filled in from reference TRBV5-6 and TRBJ1-3, reads DAGVTQSPTHLIKTRGQQVTLRCSPKSGHDTVSWYQQALGQGPQFIFQYYEEEERQRGNFPDRFSGHQFPNYSSELNVNALLLGDSALYLCASSPSDFSGNTIYFGEGSWLTVV.

V and J are TRBV7-2 and TRBJ2-5; TRBD1 agrees at 7 bases. This CDR3 has 14 amino acids. From germline, CDR1 is SGHTA and CDR2 FQGNSA. The V gene end was trimmed by 5 bases and the J gene end by 2 bases; junction bases not matched to a gene: 5. The CDR3 reads CASSTFRGQETQYF. The CDR3 DNA follows: TGTGCCAGCAGCACATTCAGGGGGCAAGAGACCCAGTACTTC.

This rearrangement joins TRBV7-2 to TRBJ2-5; 7 bases agree with TRBD1. Germline assignment: CDR1 SGHTA and CDR2 FQGNSA. V was clipped by 5 bases and J by 3 bases; unmatched bases: 3. This CDR3 has 13 amino acids. In DNA form, the CDR3 reads TGTGCCAGCAGCCGGGACAGAGAAGAGACCCAGTACTTC. This gives the protein CASSRDREETQYF.

This rearrangement joins TRBV27 to TRBJ1-4, with 9 bases matching TRBD1. In germline, CDR1 is MNHEY, CDR2 SMNVEV (reference sequence). V was pared by 7 bases and J by 8 bases, with 8 bases of the junction left unmatched. CDR3 length: 14 residues. The CDR3 sequence is CASKGQGQSEKLFF. In DNA form, the CDR3 reads TGTGCCAGCAAGGGACAGGGCCAGTCCGAAAAACTGTTTTTT.

The sample holds one count of this clone. The rearrangement uses TRBV5-1 and TRBJ2-1; 7 nucleotides match TRBD1. V shed 0 bases and J 8 bases; nucleotides not matched to a gene: 2. CDR3 size: 13 residues. Germline-derived CDR1 and CDR2 are SGHRS and YFSETQ. CDR3 DNA: TGCGCCAGCAGCTTGGAGGGGGCTTATGAGCAGTTCTTC. Translation: CASSLEGAYEQFF. The full variable domain, its missing parts supplied by reference TRBV5-1 and TRBJ2-1, is KAGVTQTPRYLIKTRGQQVTLSCSPISGHRSVSWYQQTPGQGLQFLFEYFSETQRNKGNFPGRFSGRQFSNSRSEMNVSTLELGDSALYLCASSLEGAYEQFFGPGTRLTVL.

V usage is TRBV2 and J usage is TRBJ2-7; 8 bases fit TRBD1. CDR1 and CDR2 from the germline V gene are SNHLY and FYNNEI. CDR3 length equals 13 residues. J was trimmed by 7 bases and V by 3 bases; bases with no gene match: 5. Here the CDR3 reads CASSETGVGEQYF. The CDR3 region has the DNA TGTGCCAGCAGTGAGACAGGGGTGGGGGAGCAGTACTTC. Full variable domain (remainder filled in from reference TRBV2 and TRBJ2-7): EPEVTQTPSHQVTQMGQEVILRCVPISNHLYFYWYRQILGQKVEFLVSFYNNEISEKSEIFDDQFSVERPDGSNFTLKIRSTKLEDSAMYFCASSETGVGEQYFGPGTRLTVT.

This chain links TRBV2 with TRBJ2-5; TRBD2 agrees at 10 bases. Per germline, CDR1 SNHLY and CDR2 FYNNEI. The CDR3 is made up of 15 amino acids. The V and J ends lost 6 bases and 1 base, in that order; junction bases with no gene match: 5. CDR3 sequence (DNA): TGTGCCAGCAGGCCACGGACTAGCGGCCAAGAGACCCAGTACTTC. It translates to CASRPRTSGQETQYF.

The chain carries TRBV7-9 and TRBJ1-1, with 7 bases fitting TRBD1. V lost 5 bases, J lost 0 bases, and 9 bases stayed unmatched. This CDR3 spans 16 amino acids. The V gene's germline CDR1 is SEHNR and CDR2 FQNEAQ (reference sequence). The chain's CDR3 is CASSPRPQGLNTEAFF. Here the CDR3 DNA reads TGTGCCAGCAGCCCCCGCCCACAGGGGCTGAACACTGAAGCTTTCTTT.

This chain links TRBV4-3 with TRBJ1-3; TRBD1 matches at 7 bases. Germline V gives CDR1 LGHNA, CDR2 YSLEER. V shed 0 bases and J 4 bases; nucleotides not matched to a gene: 6. The CDR3 totals 16 residues. The CDR3 sequence: CASSQEEGAGGNTIYF. CDR3 bases: TGCGCCAGCAGCCAAGAAGAGGGGGCAGGCGGAAACACCATATATTTT.

The chain combines TRBV5-1 with TRBJ2-2, with 9 bases identical to TRBD2. Germline CDR1 and CDR2: SGHRS and YFSETQ. V was clipped by 0 bases and J by 0 bases; unmatched bases: 6. This CDR3 region has 18 residues. The CDR3 coding sequence is TGCGCCAGCAGCTTGGATGTGGCGGGAGGGACGAACACCGGGGAGCTGTTTTTT. Encoded protein: CASSLDVAGGTNTGELFF.

The chain employs TRBV2 and TRBJ1-5; D might be TRBD1 (5 bases). The germline V gene has CDR1 SNHLY and CDR2 FYNNEI. V shed 7 bases and J shed 0 bases, with 10 bases lying between them. The CDR3 spans 14 residues. CDR3 protein: CASMGQNSNQPQHF. In nucleotides, the CDR3 is TGTGCCAGCATGGGGCAGAATAGCAATCAGCCCCAGCATTTT. The entire variable domain, with the rest obtained from reference TRBV2 and TRBJ1-5, is as follows: EPEVTQTPSHQVTQMGQEVILRCVPISNHLYFYWYRQILGQKVEFLVSFYNNEISEKSEIFDDQFSVERPDGSNFTLKIRSTKLEDSAMYFCASMGQNSNQPQHFGDGTRLSIL.

V usage is TRBV7-2 and J usage is TRBJ1-2; D gene uncertain. The V and J ends lost 0 bases and 5 bases respectively, with 7 bases between them. Germline V lookup: CDR1 SGHTA, CDR2 FQGNSA. This CDR3 spans 13 amino acids. The CDR3 DNA reads as TGTGCCAGCAGCTTAGCGGAGTTTTATGGCTACACCTTC. This encodes CASSLAEFYGYTF.

This rearrangement joins TRBV27 to TRBJ2-2; no clear D gene. The CDR3 length is 15 residues. Trimming took off 5 bases at V and 1 base at J, with 11 bases between the two ends. Germline V lookup: CDR1 MNHEY, CDR2 SMNVEV (reference sequence). The CDR3 coding sequence is TGTGCCAGCAGTCCCCAATGGCAGAACACCGGGGAGCTGTTTTTT. It specifies CASSPQWQNTGELFF.